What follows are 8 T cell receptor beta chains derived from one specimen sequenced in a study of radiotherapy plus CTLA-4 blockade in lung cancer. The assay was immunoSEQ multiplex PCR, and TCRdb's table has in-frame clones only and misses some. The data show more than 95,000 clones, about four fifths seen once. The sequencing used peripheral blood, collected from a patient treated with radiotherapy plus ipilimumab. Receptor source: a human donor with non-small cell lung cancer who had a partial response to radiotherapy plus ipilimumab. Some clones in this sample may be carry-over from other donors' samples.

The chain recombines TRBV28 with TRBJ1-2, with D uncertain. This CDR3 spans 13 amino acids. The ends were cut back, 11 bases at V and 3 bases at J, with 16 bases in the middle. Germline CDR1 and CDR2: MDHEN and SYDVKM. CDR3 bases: TGTGCCGCCGCCTCCTTAAGCGACTATGGCTACACCTTC. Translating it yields CAAASLSDYGYTF.

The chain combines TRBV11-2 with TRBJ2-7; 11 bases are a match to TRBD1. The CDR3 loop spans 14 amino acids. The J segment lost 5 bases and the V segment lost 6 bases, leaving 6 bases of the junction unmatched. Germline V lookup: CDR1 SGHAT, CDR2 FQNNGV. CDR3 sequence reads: CASSRTGGFDEQYF. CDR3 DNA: TGTGCCAGCAGTCGGACAGGGGGCTTCGACGAGCAGTACTTC.

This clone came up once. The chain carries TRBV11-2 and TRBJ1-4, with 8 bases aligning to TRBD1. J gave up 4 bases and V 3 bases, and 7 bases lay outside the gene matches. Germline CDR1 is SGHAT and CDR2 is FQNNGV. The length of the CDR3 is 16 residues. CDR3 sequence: CASSLGGTGYNEKLFF. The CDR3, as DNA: TGTGCCAGCAGCTTGGGGGGGACAGGCTATAATGAAAAACTGTTTTTT.

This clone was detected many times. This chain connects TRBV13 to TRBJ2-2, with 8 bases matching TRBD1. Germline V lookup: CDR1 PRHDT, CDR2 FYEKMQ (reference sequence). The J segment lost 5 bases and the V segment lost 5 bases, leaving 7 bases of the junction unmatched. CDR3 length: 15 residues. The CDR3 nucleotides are TGTGCCAGCAGCCCGCCGACAGGGGCGACCGGGGAGCTGTTTTTT. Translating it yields CASSPPTGATGELFF.

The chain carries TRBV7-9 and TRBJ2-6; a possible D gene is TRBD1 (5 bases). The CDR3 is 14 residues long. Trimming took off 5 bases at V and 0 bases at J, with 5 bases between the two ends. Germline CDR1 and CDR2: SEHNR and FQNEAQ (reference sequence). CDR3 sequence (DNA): TGTGCCAGCAGCCAGGGCTCTGGGGCCAACGTCCTGACTTTC. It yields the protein CASSQGSGANVLTF. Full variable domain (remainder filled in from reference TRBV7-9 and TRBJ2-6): DTGVSQNPRHKITKRGQNVTFRCDPISEHNRLYWYRQTLGQGPEFLTYFQNEAQLEKSRLLSDRFSAERPKGSFSTLEIQRTEQGDSAMYLCASSQGSGANVLTFGAGSRLTVL.

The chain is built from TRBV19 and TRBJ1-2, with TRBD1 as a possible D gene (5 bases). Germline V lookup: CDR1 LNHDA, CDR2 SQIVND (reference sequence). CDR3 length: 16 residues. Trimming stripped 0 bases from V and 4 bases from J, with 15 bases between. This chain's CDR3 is CASSIDPRGSSYGYTF. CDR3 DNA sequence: TGTGCCAGTAGTATAGACCCTCGGGGGTCTTCCTATGGCTACACCTTC. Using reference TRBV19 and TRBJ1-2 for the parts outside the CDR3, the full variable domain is DGGITQSPKYLFRKEGQNVTLSCEQNLNHDAMYWYRQDPGQGLRLIYYSQIVNDFQKGDIAEGYSVSREKKESFPLTVTSAQKNPTAFYLCASSIDPRGSSYGYTFGSGTRLTVV.

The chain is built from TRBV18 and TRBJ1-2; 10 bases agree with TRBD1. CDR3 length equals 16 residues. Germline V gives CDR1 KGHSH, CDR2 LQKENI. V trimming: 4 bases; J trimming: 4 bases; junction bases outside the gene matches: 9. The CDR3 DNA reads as TGTGCCAGCTCACTGGGGGACAGGGGCGATTCCTATGGCTACACCTTC. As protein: CASSLGDRGDSYGYTF.

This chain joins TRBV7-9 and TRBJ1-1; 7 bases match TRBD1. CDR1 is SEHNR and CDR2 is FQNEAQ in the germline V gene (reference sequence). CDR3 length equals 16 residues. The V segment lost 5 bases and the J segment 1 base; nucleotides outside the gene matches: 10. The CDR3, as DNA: TGTGCCAGCAGCGTACCCAGGGGGGCAGGGAACACTGAAGCTTTCTTT. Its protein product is CASSVPRGAGNTEAFF.